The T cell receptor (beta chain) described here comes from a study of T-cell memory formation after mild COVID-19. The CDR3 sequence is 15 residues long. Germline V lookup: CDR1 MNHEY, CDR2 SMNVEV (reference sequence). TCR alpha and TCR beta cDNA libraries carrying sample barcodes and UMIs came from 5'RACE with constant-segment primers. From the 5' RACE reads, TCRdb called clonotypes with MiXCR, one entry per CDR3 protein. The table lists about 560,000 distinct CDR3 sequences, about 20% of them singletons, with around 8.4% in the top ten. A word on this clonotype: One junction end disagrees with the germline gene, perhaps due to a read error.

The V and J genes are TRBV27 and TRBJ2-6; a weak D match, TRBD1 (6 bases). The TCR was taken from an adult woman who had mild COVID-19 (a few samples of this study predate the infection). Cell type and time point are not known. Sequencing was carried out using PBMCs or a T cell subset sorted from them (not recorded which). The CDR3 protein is CTSSRTVTGANVLTF. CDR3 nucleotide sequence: TGTACCAGCAGCCGGACAGTCACTGGGGCCAACGTCCTGACTTTC. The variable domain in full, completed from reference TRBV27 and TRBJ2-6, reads EAQVTQNPRYLITVTGKKLTVTCSQNMNHEYMSWYRQDPGLGLRQIYYSMNVEVTDKGDVPEGYKVSRKEKRNFPLILESPSPNQTSLYFCTSSRTVTGANVLTFGAGSRLTVL.